This T cell receptor beta chain was captured by sequencing in a study of T-cell reconstitution after alpha-beta-depleted transplantation in children. This clonotype was picked up a small number of times. This CDR3 contains 15 residues. Trimming shortened V by 2 bases and J by 0 bases, and 11 bases separated the two germline ends. Germline values: CDR1 DFQATT, CDR2 SNEGSKA (reference sequence). Using unique molecular identifiers, the investigators prepared the TCRbeta library. TCRdb re-called the PCR reads with MiXCR, one entry per CDR3 protein. The data contain hundreds of thousands of distinct CDR3 sequences, over 9.5% of them singletons.

Sequenced here: PBMCs from the stem cell graft donor, sampled from the stem cell graft. This receptor was identified in a human donor who donated a stem cell graft to a child with acute myeloid leukemia. The chain combines TRBV20-1 with TRBJ1-5, with a weak D call TRBD1 (5 bases). This CDR3 reads CSARISGLSNQPQHF. The CDR3 nucleotides are TGCAGTGCTAGAATATCAGGGCTTAGCAATCAGCCCCAGCATTTT.